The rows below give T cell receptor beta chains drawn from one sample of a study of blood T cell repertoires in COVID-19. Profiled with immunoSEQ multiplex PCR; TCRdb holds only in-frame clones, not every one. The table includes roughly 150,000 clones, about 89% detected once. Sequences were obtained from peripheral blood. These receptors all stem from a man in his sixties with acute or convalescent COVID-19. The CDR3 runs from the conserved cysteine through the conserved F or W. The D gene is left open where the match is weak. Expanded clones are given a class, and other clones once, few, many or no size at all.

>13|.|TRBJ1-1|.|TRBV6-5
CASSYRGAVEAFF
TGTGCCAGCAGTTACCGGGGGGCCGTTGAAGCTTTCTTT
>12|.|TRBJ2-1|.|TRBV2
CASRPLGNEQFF
TGTGCCAGCAGGCCGCTAGGAAATGAGCAGTTCTTC
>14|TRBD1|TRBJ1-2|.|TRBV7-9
CASSAGTGGIGYTF
TGTGCCAGCAGCGCGGGGACAGGGGGCATAGGCTACACCTTC
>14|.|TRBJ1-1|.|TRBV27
CASSLRPGTSEAFF
TGTGCCAGCAGTTTACGTCCGGGAACCTCTGAAGCTTTCTTT
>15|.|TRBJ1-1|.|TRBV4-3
CASSQDAGPNTEAFF
TGCGCCAGCAGCCAAGATGCGGGGCCCAACACTGAAGCTTTCTTT
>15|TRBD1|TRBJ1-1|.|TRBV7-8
CASSPMGQMNTEAFF
TGTGCCAGCAGCCCCATGGGACAGATGAACACTGAAGCTTTCTTT
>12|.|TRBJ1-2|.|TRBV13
CASSLGGYGYTF
TGTGCCAGCAGCTTAGGCGGGTATGGCTACACCTTC
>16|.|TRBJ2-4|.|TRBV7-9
CASSLGQGPSKNIQYF
TGTGCCAGCAGCTTAGGTCAGGGTCCCTCCAAAAACATTCAGTACTTC
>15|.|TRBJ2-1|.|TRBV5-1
CASSLRQGRRNEQFF
TGCGCCAGCAGCTTGCGGCAGGGGCGGAGGAATGAGCAGTTCTTC
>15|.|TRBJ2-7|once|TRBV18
CASSPRGELTYEQYF
TGTGCCAGCTCCCCCCGGGGAGAACTCACCTACGAGCAGTACTTC
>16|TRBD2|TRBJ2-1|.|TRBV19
CASSIGERGGRYEQFF
TGTGCCAGTAGTATAGGGGAGCGGGGGGGCCGGTATGAGCAGTTCTTC
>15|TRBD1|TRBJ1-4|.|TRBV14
CASSQDQGVWRKLFF
TGTGCCAGCAGCCAAGATCAGGGGGTATGGAGGAAACTGTTTTTT
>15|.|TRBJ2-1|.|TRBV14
CASSLGLVWDNEQFF
TGTGCCAGCAGCCTGGGGCTCGTTTGGGACAATGAGCAGTTCTTC
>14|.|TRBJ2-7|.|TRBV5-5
CASSLRQGGYEQYF
TGTGCCAGCAGCTTGCGGCAGGGTGGGTACGAGCAGTACTTC
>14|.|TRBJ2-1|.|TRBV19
CASSIGPSSNEQFF
TGTGCCAGTAGTATAGGACCTAGCTCCAATGAGCAGTTCTTC
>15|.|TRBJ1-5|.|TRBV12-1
CASRSFGNRNQPQHF
TGTGCCAGCAGGTCCTTCGGGAATCGAAATCAGCCCCAGCATTTT
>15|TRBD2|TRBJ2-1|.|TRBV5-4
CASSPLAGGGNEQFF
TGTGCCAGCAGCCCCTTAGCGGGGGGGGGCAATGAGCAGTTCTTC
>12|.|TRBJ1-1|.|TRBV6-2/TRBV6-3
CASSYFAVVAFF
TGTGCCAGCAGTTACTTCGCGGTGGTGGCTTTCTTT
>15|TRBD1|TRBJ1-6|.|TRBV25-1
CASSASDRWRSPLHF
TGTGCCAGCAGTGCGTCGGACAGGTGGCGTTCACCCCTCCACTTT
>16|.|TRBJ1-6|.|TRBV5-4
CASSLEPGLDNSPLHF
TGTGCCAGCAGCTTGGAGCCAGGGCTGGATAATTCACCCCTCCACTTT
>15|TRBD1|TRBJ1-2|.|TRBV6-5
CASPAGTGGYYGYTF
TGTGCCAGCCCGGCGGGGACAGGGGGGTACTATGGCTACACCTTC
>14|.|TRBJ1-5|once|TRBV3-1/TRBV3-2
CASSQGARNQPQHF
TGTGCCAGCAGCCAAGGGGCCCGCAATCAGCCCCAGCATTTT
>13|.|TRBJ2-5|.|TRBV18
CASSPGSQETQYF
TGTGCCAGCTCACCAGGGAGCCAAGAGACCCAGTACTTC
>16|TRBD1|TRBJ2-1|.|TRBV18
CASSPYDRGSYNEQFF
TGTGCCAGCTCACCATACGACAGGGGTTCCTACAATGAGCAGTTCTTC
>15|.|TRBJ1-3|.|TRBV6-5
CASSYDSASGNTIYF
TGTGCCAGCAGTTACGACAGCGCCTCTGGAAACACCATATATTTT
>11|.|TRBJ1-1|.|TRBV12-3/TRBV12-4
CASRKGREAFF
TGTGCCAGCAGAAAGGGGCGCGAAGCTTTCTTT
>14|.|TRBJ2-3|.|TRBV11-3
CASSQSSLGSTQYF
TGTGCCAGCAGCCAGTCATCTCTTGGCTCAACGCAGTATTTT
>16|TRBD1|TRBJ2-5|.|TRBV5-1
CASSWAGTGGGETQYF
TGCGCCAGCAGCTGGGCCGGGACAGGGGGCGGCGAGACCCAGTACTTC
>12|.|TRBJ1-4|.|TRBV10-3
CAISESGFTPFF
TGTGCCATCAGTGAATCGGGTTTCACACCGTTTTTT
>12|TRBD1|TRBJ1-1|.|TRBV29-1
CSAYRGRGEAFF
TGCAGCGCATACAGGGGGCGAGGTGAAGCTTTCTTT
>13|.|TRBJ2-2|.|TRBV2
CASRGASTGELFF
TGTGCCAGCAGAGGGGCTTCCACCGGGGAGCTGTTTTTT
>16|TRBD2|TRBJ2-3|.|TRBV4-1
CASSQDPSGRTDTQYF
TGCGCCAGCAGCCAAGACCCTAGCGGCCGCACAGATACGCAGTATTTT
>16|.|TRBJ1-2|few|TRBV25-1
CASSAPRRGANYGYTF
TGTGCCAGCAGTGCCCCAAGACGTGGAGCTAACTATGGCTACACCTTC
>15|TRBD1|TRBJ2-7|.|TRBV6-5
CASSRGGQGHYEQYF
TGTGCCAGCAGCCGAGGAGGACAGGGTCACTACGAGCAGTACTTC
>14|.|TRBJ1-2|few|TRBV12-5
CASGLRTQGNGYTF
TGTGCTAGTGGTTTGCGAACACAGGGAAATGGCTACACCTTC
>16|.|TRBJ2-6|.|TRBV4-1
CASSQVTGTGANVLTF
TGCGCCAGCAGCCAAGTGACGGGGACTGGGGCCAACGTCCTGACTTTC
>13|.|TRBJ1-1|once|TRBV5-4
CASSHQWNTEAFF
TGTGCCAGCAGCCATCAATGGAACACTGAAGCTTTCTTT
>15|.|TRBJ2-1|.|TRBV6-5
CASSSWESSYNEQFF
TGTGCCAGCAGTTCCTGGGAGAGCTCCTACAATGAGCAGTTCTTC
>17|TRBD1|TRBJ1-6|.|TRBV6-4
CASRTPPGTGRNSPLHF
TGTGCCAGCAGAACCCCTCCCGGGACAGGGAGGAATTCACCCCTCCACTTT
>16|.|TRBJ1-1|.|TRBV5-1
CASSWGLLVQNTEAFF
TGCGCCAGCAGCTGGGGGCTCCTTGTCCAGAACACTGAAGCTTTCTTT
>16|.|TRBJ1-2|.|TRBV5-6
CASSGQGFRPNYGYTF
TGTGCCAGCAGCGGGCAGGGATTCCGGCCTAACTATGGCTACACCTTC
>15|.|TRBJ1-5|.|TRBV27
CASTGVYRSNQPQHF
TGTGCCAGCACGGGTGTATACCGGAGCAATCAGCCCCAGCATTTT
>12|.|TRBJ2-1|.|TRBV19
CASSIAGNEQFF
TGTGCCAGTAGTATAGCGGGCAATGAGCAGTTCTTC
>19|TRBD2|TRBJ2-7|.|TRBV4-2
CASSPQRTSGGDSGYEQYF
TGTGCCAGCAGCCCCCAACGGACTAGCGGGGGGGACTCGGGCTACGAGCAGTACTTC
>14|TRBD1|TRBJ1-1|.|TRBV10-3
CAISTTGRFPEAFF
TGTGCCATCAGTACGACAGGGAGGTTCCCTGAAGCTTTCTTT
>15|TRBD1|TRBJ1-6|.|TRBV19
CASSTGQGRGSPLHF
TGTGCCAGTAGTACGGGACAGGGACGAGGATCACCCCTCCACTTT
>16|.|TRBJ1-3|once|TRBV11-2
CASSLNPSLGIHTIYF
TGTGCCAGCAGCTTAAACCCTAGCCTGGGGATCCACACCATATATTTT
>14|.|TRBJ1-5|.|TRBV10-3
CAIRELRDFQPQHF
TGTGCCATCAGGGAACTCAGGGATTTCCAGCCCCAGCATTTT
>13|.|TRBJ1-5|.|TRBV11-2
CASSLDRDQPQHF
TGTGCCAGCAGCTTAGATCGGGATCAGCCCCAGCATTTT
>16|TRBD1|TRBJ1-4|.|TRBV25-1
CASSDLQTGTNEKLFF
TGTGCCAGCAGTGACCTCCAGACAGGGACTAATGAAAAACTGTTTTTT
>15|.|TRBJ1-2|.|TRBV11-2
CASSPTPDSIYGYTF
TGTGCCAGCAGCCCTACCCCCGACAGCATCTATGGCTACACCTTC
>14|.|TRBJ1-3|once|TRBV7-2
CASSVKGWGNTIYF
TGTGCCAGCAGCGTAAAGGGGTGGGGAAACACCATATATTTT
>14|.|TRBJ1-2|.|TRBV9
CASSRRGSWHGYTF
TGTGCCAGCAGCCGACGGGGGTCGTGGCATGGCTACACCTTC